Here is one T cell receptor (beta chain) with its context. What it binds is not known. Trimming cost V 8 bases and J 0 bases, with 10 bases left between them. The CDR3 consists of 13 residues. Germline V gene data show CDR1 as SNHLY and CDR2 as FYNNEI. The source of the sample is a study of PD-1 blockade in classical Hodgkin lymphoma. Study outcomes and limitations: What drove the repertoire differences, possibly disease activity or prior therapy, has not been defined. Patients who began taking nivolumab under 1 year after ASCT were left out. Newly diagnosed patients had baseline TCR diversity that was reportedly lower than that of healthy donors.

Sequencing used immunoSEQ multiplex PCR; TCRdb keeps in-frame clones, though not all of them. Of 50,000 to 85,000 clones in the sample, 60% to 80% were seen once. All the patients suffered relapse after autologous stem cell transplantation, and brentuximab vedotin exposure differed. Complete response, partial response or progressive disease were the best responses. The chain recombines TRBV2 with TRBJ1-2, with D tentatively TRBD1 (5 bases). The receptor was isolated from a human donor with classical Hodgkin lymphoma. The sample here was peripheral blood mononuclear cells (PBMCs), taken before the second cycle of nivolumab. The CDR3 loop reads CASGGLANYGYTF. The CDR3 bases are TGTGCCAGCGGGGGGTTAGCTAACTATGGCTACACCTTC.